Sequencing of this T cell receptor (beta chain) was carried out in a study of CD8+CD57+ T cells in acquired aplastic anemia (dated by TCRdb to between 2017 and 2018). In terms of the full investigation: Extracted DNA from sorted CD4+ and CD8+ cells averaged approximately 3 ug, ranging from roughly 0.17 to 27.4 ug. Mean read counts for healthy donor samples were some 10 million for CD4+ cells and fewer than 12 million for CD8+ cells.

About this clonotype itself: It lacks a known antigen. There are no base qualities to consult, and no much larger clone falls within one base.

TCR repertoires of sorted CD4+ and CD8+ blood T cells from severe aplastic anemia patients and healthy subjects were deep-sequenced in the study. Ficoll-Paque density gradient centrifugation was used to isolate peripheral blood mononuclear cells. CD4+ and CD8+ T cells were sorted by FACS or magnetic beads before DNA extraction. The investigation overall reported the following: Between patients and healthy controls, no significant difference in CD8+ Simpson's diversity was found (P=0.060). Although 25 to 30 CD8+ CDR3 sequences were shared by patients and controls, these sequences appeared highly expressed in patients and within the immunodominant clones of patients.

TCR beta VDJ combination and CDR3 sequence profiling used genomic DNA as the template. An Illumina HiSeq 2000 was the platform used for TCR repertoire sequencing. The authors' analysis ran thus. Repertoire assessment relied on Simpson's diversity index, CDR3 size and DJ length profiles, and TRBV/TRBJ rearrangement plots. Whichever DNA sequence was most abundant in the deep sequencing data was defined as the immunodominant clone. CDR3 amino acid sequences were checked for sharing between subjects and were compared against published repertoires and the VDJdb database. The public reads were reanalyzed by TCRdb: fastp trimming at Q25, MiXCR alignment, in-frame beta chains only. Rows are unified per CDR3 protein, each entry keeping the most common DNA and genes. The V and J calls were not made by the authors but by TCRdb's processing. The sample has 350,000 to 450,000 distinct CDR3 sequences on record, about two thirds of them singletons. Under 5% of the sample is in the top ten clones.

The clonotype originates from a human donor in good health, serving as a control. Sequencing was done on a sample of sorted CD4+, CD8+, or CD8+CD57+ T cells (not recorded which) from PBMCs.

The encoded CDR3 is CASSPGRGGMSGANVLTF. The DNA sequence is given as TGTGCCAGCAGCCCCGGGCGGGGGGGCATGTCTGGCGCGAACGTCCTGACTTTC. The chain couples TRBV7-3 to TRBJ2-6; 9 middle bases align to TRBD2. Trimming removed 5 bases from V and 10 bases from J; the gene matches leave 18 bases unexplained. From its cysteine to its phenylalanine, the CDR3 spans 18 amino acids. Of the read, only the CDR3 DNA is kept; its 54 bases are in frame from base 1. Via the germline V gene, CDR1 is SGHTA and CDR2 FQGTGA.